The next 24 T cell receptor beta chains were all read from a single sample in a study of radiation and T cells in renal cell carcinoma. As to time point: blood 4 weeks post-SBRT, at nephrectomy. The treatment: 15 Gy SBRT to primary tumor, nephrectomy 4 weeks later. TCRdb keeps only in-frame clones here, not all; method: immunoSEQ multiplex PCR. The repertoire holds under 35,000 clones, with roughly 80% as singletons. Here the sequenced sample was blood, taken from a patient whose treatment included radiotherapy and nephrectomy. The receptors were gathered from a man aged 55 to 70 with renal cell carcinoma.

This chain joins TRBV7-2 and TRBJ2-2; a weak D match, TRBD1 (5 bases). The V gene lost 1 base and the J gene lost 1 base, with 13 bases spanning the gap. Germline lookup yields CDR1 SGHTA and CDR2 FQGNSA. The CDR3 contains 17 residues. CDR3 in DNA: TGTGCCAGCAGCTTAGAGATGATCCAGGGGAACACCGGGGAGCTGTTTTTT. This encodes CASSLEMIQGNTGELFF.

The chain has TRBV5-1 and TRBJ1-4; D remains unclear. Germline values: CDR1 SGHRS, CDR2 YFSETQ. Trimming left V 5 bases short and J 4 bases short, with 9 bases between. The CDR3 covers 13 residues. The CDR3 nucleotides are TGCGCCAGCAGTAGGCTGGTTAATGAAAAACTGTTTTTT. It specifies CASSRLVNEKLFF.

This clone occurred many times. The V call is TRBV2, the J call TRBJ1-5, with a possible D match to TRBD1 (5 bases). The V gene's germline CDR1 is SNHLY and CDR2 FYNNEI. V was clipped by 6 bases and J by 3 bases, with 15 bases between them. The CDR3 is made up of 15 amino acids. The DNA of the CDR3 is TGTGCCAGCAGGGATGGGACGAGCTACAATCAGCCCCAGCATTTT. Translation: CASRDGTSYNQPQHF.

The CDR3 here is CASSRSGTGQYEQYF. The CDR3, as DNA: TGTGCCAGCTCCCGGTCCGGGACAGGGCAATACGAGCAGTACTTC. The genes are TRBV18 and TRBJ2-7, with TRBD1 matching over 9 bases. CDR1 KGHSH and CDR2 LQKENI come from the germline V gene. The trim removed 6 bases at V and 4 bases at J, leaving 10 bases unmatched. The CDR3 consists of 15 residues.

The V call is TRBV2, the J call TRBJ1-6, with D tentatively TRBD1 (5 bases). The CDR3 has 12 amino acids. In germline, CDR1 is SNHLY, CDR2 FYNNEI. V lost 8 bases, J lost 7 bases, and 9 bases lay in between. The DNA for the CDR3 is TGTGCCAGCTGTGGGGACAATTCACCCCTCCACTTT. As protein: CASCGDNSPLHF.

The CDR3 DNA reads TGCGCCAGCAGCCAAGCTAGTAGCGGGAGGCCCTACGAGCAGTACTTC. Its translation is CASSQASSGRPYEQYF. V is TRBV4-3 and J is TRBJ2-7, with 10 positions matching TRBD2. The germline gives CDR1 LGHNA, CDR2 YSLEER. The trim removed 1 base at V and 2 bases at J, leaving 5 bases unmatched. The CDR3 is 16 residues long.

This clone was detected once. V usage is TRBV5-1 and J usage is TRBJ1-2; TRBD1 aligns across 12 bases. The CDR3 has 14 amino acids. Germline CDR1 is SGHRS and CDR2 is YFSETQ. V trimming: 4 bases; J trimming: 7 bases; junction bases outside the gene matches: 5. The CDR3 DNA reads TGCGCCAGCAGCGCCGGGACAGGGGGCTTTGGCTACACCTTC. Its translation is CASSAGTGGFGYTF.

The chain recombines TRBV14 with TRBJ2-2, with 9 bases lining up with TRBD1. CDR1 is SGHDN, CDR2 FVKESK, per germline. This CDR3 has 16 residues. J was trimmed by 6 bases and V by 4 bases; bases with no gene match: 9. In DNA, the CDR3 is TGTGCCAGCAGCCGTCCGGGACAGGGTGCGTCCGGGGAGCTGTTTTTT. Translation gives CASSRPGQGASGELFF.

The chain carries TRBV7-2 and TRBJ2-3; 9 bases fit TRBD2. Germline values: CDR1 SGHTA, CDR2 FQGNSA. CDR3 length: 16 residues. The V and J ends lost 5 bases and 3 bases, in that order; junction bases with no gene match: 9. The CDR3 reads CASSRRTSDPTDTQYF. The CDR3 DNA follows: TGTGCCAGCAGCCGGCGGACTAGCGATCCGACAGATACGCAGTATTTT. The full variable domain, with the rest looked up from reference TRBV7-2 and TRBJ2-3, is GAGVSQSPSNKVTEKGKDVELRCDPISGHTALYWYRQSLGQGLEFLIYFQGNSAPDKSGLPSDRFSAERTGGSVSTLTIQRTQQEDSAVYLCASSRRTSDPTDTQYFGPGTRLTVL.

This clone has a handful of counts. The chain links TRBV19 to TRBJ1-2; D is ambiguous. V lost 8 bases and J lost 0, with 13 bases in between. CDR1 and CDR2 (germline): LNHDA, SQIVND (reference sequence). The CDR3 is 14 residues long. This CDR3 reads CASPPSAANYGYTF. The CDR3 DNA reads TGTGCCAGTCCCCCCTCAGCGGCTAACTATGGCTACACCTTC.

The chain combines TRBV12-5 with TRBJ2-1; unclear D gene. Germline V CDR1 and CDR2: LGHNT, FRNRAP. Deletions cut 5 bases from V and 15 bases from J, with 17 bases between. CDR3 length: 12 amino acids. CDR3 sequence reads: CASGVGILQLFF. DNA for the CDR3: TGTGCTAGTGGTGTTGGAATCCTCCAGCTGTTCTTC.

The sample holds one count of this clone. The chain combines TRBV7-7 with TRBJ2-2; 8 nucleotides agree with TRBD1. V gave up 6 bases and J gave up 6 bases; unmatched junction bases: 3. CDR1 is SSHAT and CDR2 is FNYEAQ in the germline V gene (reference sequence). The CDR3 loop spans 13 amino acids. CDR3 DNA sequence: TGTGCCAGCAGGGAGACAGGGGCCGGGGAGCTGTTTTTT. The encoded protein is CASRETGAGELFF. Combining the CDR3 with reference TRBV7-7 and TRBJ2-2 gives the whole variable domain GAGVSQSPRYKVTKRGQDVTLRCDPISSHATLYWYQQALGQGPEFLTYFNYEAQPDKSGLPSDRFSAERPEGSISTLTIQRTEQRDSAMYRCASRETGAGELFFGEGSRLTVL.

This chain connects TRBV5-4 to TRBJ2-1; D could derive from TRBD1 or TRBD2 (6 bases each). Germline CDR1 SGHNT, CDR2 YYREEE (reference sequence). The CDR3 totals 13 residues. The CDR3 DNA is TGTGGCGCCAGCAGCTTCGGGGGCGTGAAGCAGTTCTTC. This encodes CGASSFGGVKQFF.

In DNA form, the CDR3 reads TGTGCCAGCAGCCAAGATAAGCGGTCCTACAATGAGCAGTTCTTC. As protein: CASSQDKRSYNEQFF. This chain uses TRBV4-2 with TRBJ2-1, with a weak D call TRBD2 (5 bases). V was cut by 0 bases and J by 1 base, with 7 bases left in between. This CDR3 region has 15 residues. CDR1 is LGHNA, CDR2 YNFKEQ, per germline.

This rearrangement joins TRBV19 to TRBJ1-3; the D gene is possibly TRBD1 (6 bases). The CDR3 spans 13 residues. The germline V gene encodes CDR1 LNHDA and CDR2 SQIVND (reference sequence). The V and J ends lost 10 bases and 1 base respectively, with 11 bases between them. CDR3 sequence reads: CAIGGQSGNTIYF. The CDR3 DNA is TGTGCCATCGGCGGACAGTCTGGAAACACCATATATTTT.

Written as DNA, the CDR3 is TGTGCCAGCAGTTACGGGAATACGCAGTATTTT. Protein product: CASSYGNTQYF. V and J are TRBV6-6 and TRBJ2-3, with no clear D. CDR1 and CDR2 (germline): MNHNY, SVGAGI (reference sequence). Deletions cut 2 bases from V and 7 bases from J, with 4 bases between. This CDR3 region has 11 residues.

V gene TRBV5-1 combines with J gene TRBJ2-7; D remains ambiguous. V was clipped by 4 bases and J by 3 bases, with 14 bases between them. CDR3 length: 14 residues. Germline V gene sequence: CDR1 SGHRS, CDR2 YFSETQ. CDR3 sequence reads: CASSPAMELYEQYF. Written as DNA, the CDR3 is TGCGCCAGCAGCCCCGCCATGGAGCTCTACGAGCAGTACTTC.

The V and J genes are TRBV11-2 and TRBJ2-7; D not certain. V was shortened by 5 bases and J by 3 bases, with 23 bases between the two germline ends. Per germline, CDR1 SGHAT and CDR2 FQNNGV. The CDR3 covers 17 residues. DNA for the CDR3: TGTGCCAGCAGCCAATACTTTGTTCCCCCCTTCGGCTACGAGCAGTACTTC. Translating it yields CASSQYFVPPFGYEQYF.

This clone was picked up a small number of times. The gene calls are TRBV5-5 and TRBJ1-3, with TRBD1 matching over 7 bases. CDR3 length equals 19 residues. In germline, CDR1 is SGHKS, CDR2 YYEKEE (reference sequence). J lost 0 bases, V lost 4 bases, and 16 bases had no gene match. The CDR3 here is CASSPRGGTEPYSGNTIYF. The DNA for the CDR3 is TGTGCCAGCAGCCCTCGGGGCGGGACAGAACCATACTCTGGAAACACCATATATTTT.

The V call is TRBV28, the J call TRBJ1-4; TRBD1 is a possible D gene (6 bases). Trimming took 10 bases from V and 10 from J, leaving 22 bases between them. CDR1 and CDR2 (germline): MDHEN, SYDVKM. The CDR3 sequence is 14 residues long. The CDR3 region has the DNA TGTGCCACCGGACCTCCAGGGGCCGGAGGAAAACTGTTTTTT. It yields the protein CATGPPGAGGKLFF.

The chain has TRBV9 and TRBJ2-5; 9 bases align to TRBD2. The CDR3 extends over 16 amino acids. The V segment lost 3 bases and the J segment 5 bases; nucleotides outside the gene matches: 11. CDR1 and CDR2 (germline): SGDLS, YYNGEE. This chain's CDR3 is CASSAAAGGRWETQYF. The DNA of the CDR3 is TGTGCCAGCAGCGCTGCGGCGGGAGGGAGGTGGGAGACCCAGTACTTC.

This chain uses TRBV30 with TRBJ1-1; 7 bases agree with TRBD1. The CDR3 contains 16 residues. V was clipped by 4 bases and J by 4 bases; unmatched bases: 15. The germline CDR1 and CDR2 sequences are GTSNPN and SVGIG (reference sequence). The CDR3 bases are TGTGCCTGGATTATATCCAGGGGGGGATTTGCCACTGAAGCTTTCTTT. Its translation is CAWIISRGGFATEAFF.

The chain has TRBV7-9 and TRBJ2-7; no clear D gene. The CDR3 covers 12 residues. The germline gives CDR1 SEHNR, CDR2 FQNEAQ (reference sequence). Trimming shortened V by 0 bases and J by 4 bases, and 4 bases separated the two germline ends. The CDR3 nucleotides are TGTGCCAGCAGCTTAGCCGATTACGAGCAGTACTTC. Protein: CASSLADYEQYF.

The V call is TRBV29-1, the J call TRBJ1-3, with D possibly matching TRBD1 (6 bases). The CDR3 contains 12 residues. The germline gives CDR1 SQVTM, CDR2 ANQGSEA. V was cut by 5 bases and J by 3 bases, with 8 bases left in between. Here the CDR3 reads CSVRGGGNTIYF. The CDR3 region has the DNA TGCAGCGTTAGGGGGGGTGGAAACACCATATATTTT.